This T cell receptor beta chain was observed in a study of T-cell reconstitution after alpha-beta-depleted transplantation in children. Preparation of the TCRbeta library involved a method that used unique molecular identifiers. TCRdb re-derived calls from the PCR reads in MiXCR, one entry per CDR3 protein. The sample shows over 550,000 distinct CDR3 sequences, roughly a tenth of them seen only once. CDR3 length equals 13 residues. Trimming took 6 bases from V and 7 from J, leaving 12 bases between them. Germline V gene lookup returns CDR1 MGHDK and CDR2 SYGVNS. V usage is TRBV25-1 and J usage is TRBJ1-4; possible D gene TRBD1, 5 bases. Sequencing used PBMCs from the stem cell graft donor, obtained from the stem cell graft. The clonotype comes from a human donor who donated a stem cell graft to a child with acute myeloid leukemia. CDR3 region: CASRVGTGEKLFF. CDR3 DNA sequence: TGTGCCAGCAGAGTCGGGACTGGTGAAAAACTGTTTTTT. Variable domain in full (rest from reference TRBV25-1 and TRBJ1-4): EADIYQTPRYLVIGTGKKITLECSQTMGHDKMYWYQQDPGMELHLIHYSYGVNSTEKGDLSSESTVSRIRTEHFPLTLESARPSHTSQYLCASRVGTGEKLFFGSGTQLSVL.